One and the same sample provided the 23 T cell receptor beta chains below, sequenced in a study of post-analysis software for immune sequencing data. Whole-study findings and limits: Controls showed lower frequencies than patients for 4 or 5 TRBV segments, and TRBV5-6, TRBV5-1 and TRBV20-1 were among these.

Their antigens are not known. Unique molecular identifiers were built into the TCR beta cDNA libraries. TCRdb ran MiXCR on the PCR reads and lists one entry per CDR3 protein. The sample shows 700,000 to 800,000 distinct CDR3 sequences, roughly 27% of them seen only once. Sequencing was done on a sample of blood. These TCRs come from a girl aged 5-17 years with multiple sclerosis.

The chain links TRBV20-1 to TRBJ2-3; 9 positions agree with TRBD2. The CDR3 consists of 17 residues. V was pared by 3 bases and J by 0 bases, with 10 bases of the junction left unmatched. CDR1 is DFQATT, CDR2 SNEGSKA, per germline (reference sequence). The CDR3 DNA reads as TGCAGTGCTAGTCCCAGCGGGGGGCCGTTTAGCACAGATACGCAGTATTTT. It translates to CSASPSGGPFSTDTQYF.

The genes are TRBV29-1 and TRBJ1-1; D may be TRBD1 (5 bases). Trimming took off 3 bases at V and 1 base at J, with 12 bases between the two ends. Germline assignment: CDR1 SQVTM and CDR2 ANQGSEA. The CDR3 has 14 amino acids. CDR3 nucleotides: TGCAGCGTTGACAAGGGACGGGAGAACACTGAAGCTTTCTTT. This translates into CSVDKGRENTEAFF. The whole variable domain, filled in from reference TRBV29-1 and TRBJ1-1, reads SAVISQKPSRDICQRGTSLTIQCQVDSQVTMMFWYRQQPGQSLTLIATANQGSEATYESGFVIDKFPISRPNLTFSTLTVSNMSPEDSSIYLCSVDKGRENTEAFFGQGTRLTVV.

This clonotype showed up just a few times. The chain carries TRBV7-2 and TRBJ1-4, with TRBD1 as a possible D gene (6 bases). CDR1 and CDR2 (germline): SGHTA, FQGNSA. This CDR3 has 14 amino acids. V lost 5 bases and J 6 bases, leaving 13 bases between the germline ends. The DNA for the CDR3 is TGTGCCAGCAGCGTTGGAGGGGGGGATGAAAAACTGTTTTTT. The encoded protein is CASSVGGGDEKLFF. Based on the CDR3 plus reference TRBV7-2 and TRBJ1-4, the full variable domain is GAGVSQSPSNKVTEKGKDVELRCDPISGHTALYWYRQSLGQGLEFLIYFQGNSAPDKSGLPSDRFSAERTGGSVSTLTIQRTQQEDSAVYLCASSVGGGDEKLFFGSGTQLSVL.

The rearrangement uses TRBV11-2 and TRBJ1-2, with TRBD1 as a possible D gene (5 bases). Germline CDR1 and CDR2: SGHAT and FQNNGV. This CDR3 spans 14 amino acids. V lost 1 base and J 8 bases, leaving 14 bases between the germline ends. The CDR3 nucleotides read TGTGCCAGCAGCTTAGCCCCAGGGACTGAGGGCTACACCTTC. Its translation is CASSLAPGTEGYTF. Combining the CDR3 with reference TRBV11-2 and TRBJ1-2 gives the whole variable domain EAGVAQSPRYKIIEKRQSVAFWCNPISGHATLYWYQQILGQGPKLLIQFQNNGVVDDSQLPKDRFSAERLKGVDSTLKIQPAKLEDSAVYLCASSLAPGTEGYTFGSGTRLTVV.

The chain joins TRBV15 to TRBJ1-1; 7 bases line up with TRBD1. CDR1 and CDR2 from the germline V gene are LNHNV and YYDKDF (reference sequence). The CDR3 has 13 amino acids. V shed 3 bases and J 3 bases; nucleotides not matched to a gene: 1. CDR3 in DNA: TGTGCCACCAGCAGGGGACAGTACACTGAAGCTTTCTTT. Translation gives CATSRGQYTEAFF. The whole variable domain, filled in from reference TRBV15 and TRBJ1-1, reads DAMVIQNPRYQVTQFGKPVTLSCSQTLNHNVMYWYQQKSSQAPKLLFHYYDKDFNNEADTPDNFQSRRPNTSFCFLDIRSPGLGDTAMYLCATSRGQYTEAFFGQGTRLTVV.

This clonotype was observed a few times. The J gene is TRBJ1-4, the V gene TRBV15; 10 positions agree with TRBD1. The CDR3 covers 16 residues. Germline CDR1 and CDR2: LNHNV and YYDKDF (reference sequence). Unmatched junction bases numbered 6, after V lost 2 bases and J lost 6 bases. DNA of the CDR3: TGTGCCACCAGCAGACGACAAGGACAGGGGGATGAAAAACTGTTTTTT. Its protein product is CATSRRQGQGDEKLFF.

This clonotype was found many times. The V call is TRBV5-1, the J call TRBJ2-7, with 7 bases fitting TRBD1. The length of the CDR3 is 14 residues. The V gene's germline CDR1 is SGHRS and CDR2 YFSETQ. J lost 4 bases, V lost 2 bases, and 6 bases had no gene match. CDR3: CASSFRDRGYEQYF. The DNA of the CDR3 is TGCGCCAGCAGCTTTCGGGACAGAGGATACGAGCAGTACTTC.

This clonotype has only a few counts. The chain's CDR3 is CSARDRRENYEQYF. Written as DNA, the CDR3 is TGCAGTGCTAGAGATAGGCGGGAGAACTACGAGCAGTACTTC. The J gene is TRBJ2-7, the V gene TRBV20-1; 7 nucleotides align to TRBD2. Germline trimming cut 0 bases from V and 3 bases from J; bases unmatched to any gene: 5. The CDR3 sequence is 14 residues long. CDR1 is DFQATT, CDR2 SNEGSKA, per germline (reference sequence).

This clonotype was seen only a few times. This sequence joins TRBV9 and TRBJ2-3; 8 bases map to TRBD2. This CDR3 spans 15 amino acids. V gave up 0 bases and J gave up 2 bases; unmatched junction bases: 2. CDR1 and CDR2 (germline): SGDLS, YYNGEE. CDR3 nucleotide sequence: TGTGCCAGCAGCGTAGTCGGGAGGGCCACAGATACGCAGTATTTT. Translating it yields CASSVVGRATDTQYF.

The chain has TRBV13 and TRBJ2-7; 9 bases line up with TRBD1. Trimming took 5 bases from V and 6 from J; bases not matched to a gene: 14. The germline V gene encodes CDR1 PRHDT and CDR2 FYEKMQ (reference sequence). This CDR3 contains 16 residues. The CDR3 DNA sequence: TGTGCCAGCAGCATAACGGCCGGGACAGGGTTAAGCGAGCAGTACTTC. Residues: CASSITAGTGLSEQYF.

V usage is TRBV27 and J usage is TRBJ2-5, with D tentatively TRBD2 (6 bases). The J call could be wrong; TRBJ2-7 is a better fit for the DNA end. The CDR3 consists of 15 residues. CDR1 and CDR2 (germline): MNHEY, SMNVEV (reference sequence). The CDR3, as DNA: TGTGCCAGCAGTTTATTTCTAGCGCAGCCCTACGAGCAGTACTTC. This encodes CASSLFLAQPYEQYF.

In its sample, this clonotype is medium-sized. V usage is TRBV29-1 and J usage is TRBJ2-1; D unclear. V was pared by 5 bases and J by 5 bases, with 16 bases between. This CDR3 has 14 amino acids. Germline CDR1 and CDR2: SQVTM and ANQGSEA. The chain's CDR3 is CSVPRPAYNNEQFF. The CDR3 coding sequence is TGCAGCGTTCCTCGGCCAGCTTATAACAATGAGCAGTTCTTC.

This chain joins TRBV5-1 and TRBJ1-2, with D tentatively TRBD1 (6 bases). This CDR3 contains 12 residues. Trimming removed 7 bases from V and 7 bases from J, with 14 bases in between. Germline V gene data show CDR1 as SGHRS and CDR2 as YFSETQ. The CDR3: CASGGTDSGYTF. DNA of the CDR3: TGCGCCAGCGGCGGGACGGACAGTGGCTACACCTTC. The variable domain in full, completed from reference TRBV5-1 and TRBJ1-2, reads KAGVTQTPRYLIKTRGQQVTLSCSPISGHRSVSWYQQTPGQGLQFLFEYFSETQRNKGNFPGRFSGRQFSNSRSEMNVSTLELGDSALYLCASGGTDSGYTFGSGTRLTVV.

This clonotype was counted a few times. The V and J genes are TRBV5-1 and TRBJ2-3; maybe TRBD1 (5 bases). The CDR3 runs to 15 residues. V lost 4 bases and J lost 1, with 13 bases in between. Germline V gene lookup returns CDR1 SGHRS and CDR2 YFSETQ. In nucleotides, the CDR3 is TGCGCCAGCAGCCCGCCAGCAGGGCGCACAGATACGCAGTATTTT. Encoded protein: CASSPPAGRTDTQYF. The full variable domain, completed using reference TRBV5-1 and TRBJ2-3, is KAGVTQTPRYLIKTRGQQVTLSCSPISGHRSVSWYQQTPGQGLQFLFEYFSETQRNKGNFPGRFSGRQFSNSRSEMNVSTLELGDSALYLCASSPPAGRTDTQYFGPGTRLTVL.

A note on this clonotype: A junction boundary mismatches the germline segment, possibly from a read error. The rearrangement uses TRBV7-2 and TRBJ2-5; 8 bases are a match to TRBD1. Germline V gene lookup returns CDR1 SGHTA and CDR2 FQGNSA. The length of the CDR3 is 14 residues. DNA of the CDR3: TGTGCCGGCAGCAGCCGACAGGGGAGGGAGACCCAGTACTTC. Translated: CAGSSRQGRETQYF.

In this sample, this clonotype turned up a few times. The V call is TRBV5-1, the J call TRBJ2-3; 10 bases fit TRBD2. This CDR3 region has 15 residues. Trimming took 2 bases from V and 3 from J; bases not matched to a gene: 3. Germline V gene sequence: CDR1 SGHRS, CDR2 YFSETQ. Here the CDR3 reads CASSFTSGETDTQYF. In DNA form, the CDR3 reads TGCGCCAGCAGCTTTACTAGCGGGGAAACAGATACGCAGTATTTT.

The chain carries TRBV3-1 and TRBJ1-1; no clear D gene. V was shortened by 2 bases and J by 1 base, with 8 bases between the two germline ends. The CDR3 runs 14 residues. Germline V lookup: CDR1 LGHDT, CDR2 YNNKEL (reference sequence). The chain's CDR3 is CASSQRAGNTEAFF. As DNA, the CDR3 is TGTGCCAGCAGCCAAAGGGCGGGGAACACTGAAGCTTTCTTT.

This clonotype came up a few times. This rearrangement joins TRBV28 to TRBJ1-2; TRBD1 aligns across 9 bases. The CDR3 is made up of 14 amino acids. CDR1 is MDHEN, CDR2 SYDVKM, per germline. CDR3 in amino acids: CAHRGDRANYGYTF. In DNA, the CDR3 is TGTGCACACCGCGGGGACAGGGCCAACTATGGCTACACCTTC.

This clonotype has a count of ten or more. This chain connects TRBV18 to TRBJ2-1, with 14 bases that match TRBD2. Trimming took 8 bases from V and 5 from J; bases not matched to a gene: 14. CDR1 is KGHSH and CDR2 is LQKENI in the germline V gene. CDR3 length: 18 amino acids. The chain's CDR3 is CASTRSGTSGSSHNEQFF. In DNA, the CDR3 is TGTGCCAGCACGAGATCCGGGACTAGCGGGAGTTCCCACAATGAGCAGTTCTTC.

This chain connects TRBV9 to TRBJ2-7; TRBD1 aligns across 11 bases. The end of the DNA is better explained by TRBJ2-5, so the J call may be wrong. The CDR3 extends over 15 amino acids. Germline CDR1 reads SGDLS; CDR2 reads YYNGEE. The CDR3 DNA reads TGTGCCAGCAGCGCAGGACAGGGGGCGTGGGAGACCCAGTACTTC. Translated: CASSAGQGAWETQYF.

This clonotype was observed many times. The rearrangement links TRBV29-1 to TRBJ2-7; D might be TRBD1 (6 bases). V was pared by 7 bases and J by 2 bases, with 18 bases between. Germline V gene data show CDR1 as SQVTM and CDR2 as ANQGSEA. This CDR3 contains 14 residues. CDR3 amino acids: CSAELAGVPYEQYF. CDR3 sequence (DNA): TGCAGCGCCGAATTGGCAGGGGTACCCTACGAGCAGTACTTC.

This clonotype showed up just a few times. CDR3 bases: TGTGCCAGCAGTGGAAGTACCTACTATGGCTACACCTTC. Its translation is CASSGSTYYGYTF. The chain carries TRBV2 and TRBJ1-2; no firm D call. The V end was cut by 4 bases, the J end by 3 bases, with 9 bases between. CDR3 length: 13 amino acids. CDR1 SNHLY and CDR2 FYNNEI come from the germline V gene.

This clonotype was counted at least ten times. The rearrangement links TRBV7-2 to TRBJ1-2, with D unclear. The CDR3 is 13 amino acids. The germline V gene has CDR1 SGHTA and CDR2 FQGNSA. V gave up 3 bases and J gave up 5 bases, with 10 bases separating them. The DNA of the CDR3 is TGTGCCAGCAGCTTCGGCCGAGGGTATGGCTACACCTTC. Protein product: CASSFGRGYGYTF.